This T cell receptor beta chain emerged from a study of human T cells and chemical hapten exposure. This clonotype occurred a few times. With 5 bases removed from V and 4 bases from J, the gap between germline ends came to 12 bases. The CDR3 consists of 14 residues. Per the germline V gene, CDR1 is MNHEY and CDR2 is SMNVEV (reference sequence). TCRdb re-analysed the RACE reads in MiXCR, keeping a single row per CDR3 protein. The sample shows some 380,000 distinct CDR3 sequences, around 4.8% of them seen only once. Time point here: patch test 1, 2 weeks after DPC sensitization. Specified treatment: therapeutic diphenylcyclopropenone sensitization with weekly scalp DPC.

The chain recombines TRBV27 with TRBJ1-5; D not resolved. The TCR was taken from a woman aged 45-60 years with alopecia areata. Some clones in this sample may be carry-over from other donors' samples. The sequences come from whole blood, collected in connection with sensitization to the hapten diphenylcyclopropenone (DPC). CDR3 residues: CASSVADANQPQHF. In DNA form, the CDR3 reads TGTGCCAGCAGTGTCGCGGATGCGAATCAGCCCCAGCATTTT.